Shown below are 8 T cell receptor beta chains from a single sample sequenced in a study of early T cells in non-severe SARS-CoV-2 infection. TCRdb reprocessed the 5' RACE reads with MiXCR, giving one entry per CDR3 protein. The repertoire has around 62,000 distinct CDR3 sequences, around 12% of them found once; the top ten carry roughly 3.4%. Sequencing used whole blood. The receptors were gathered from an adult who was a healthcare worker with PCR-confirmed SARS-CoV-2 infection or an uninfected control (not recorded which).

The rearrangement links TRBV29-1 to TRBJ2-2, with 7 bases matching TRBD1. CDR1 is SQVTM and CDR2 is ANQGSEA in the germline V gene. J gave up 5 bases and V 4 bases, and 7 bases lay outside the gene matches. This CDR3 is 14 amino acids long. The CDR3 loop reads CSVGEGARTGELFF. CDR3 nucleotide sequence: TGCAGCGTTGGAGAGGGGGCGCGGACCGGGGAGCTGTTTTTT.

The V gene is TRBV6-4, the J gene TRBJ2-3; 7 bases match TRBD2. V gave up 5 bases and J gave up 3 bases; unmatched junction bases: 20. Germline CDR1 MRHNA, CDR2 SNTAGT. The CDR3 is made up of 19 amino acids. The CDR3, as DNA: TGTGCCAGCAGTAGCTCGAGCCCGGGACTACCTCCTAAGACAGATACGCAGTATTTT. Translated: CASSSSSPGLPPKTDTQYF.

This clonotype has at least ten counts. This chain joins TRBV9 and TRBJ2-1, with 8 bases identical to TRBD2. Germline CDR1 is SGDLS and CDR2 is YYNGEE. The CDR3 length is 16 residues. The ends lost 2 bases at V and 5 bases at J; junction bases unmatched: 9. CDR3 amino acids: CASSVRLAGTNNEQFF. The DNA for the CDR3 is TGTGCCAGCAGCGTGCGTCTAGCGGGTACGAACAATGAGCAGTTCTTC. The full variable domain, in which reference TRBV9 and TRBJ2-1 provide the parts outside the CDR3, is DSGVTQTPKHLITATGQRVTLRCSPRSGDLSVYWYQQSLDQGLQFLIQYYNGEERAKGNILERFSAQQFPDLHSELNLSSLELGDSALYFCASSVRLAGTNNEQFFGPGTRLTVL.

In this sample, this clonotype turned up a few times. The genes are TRBV5-6 and TRBJ2-2; 8 positions agree with TRBD2. The CDR3 has 17 amino acids. The V segment lost 5 bases and the J segment 4 bases; nucleotides outside the gene matches: 13. Germline CDR1 and CDR2: SGHDT and YYEEEE. CDR3 coding DNA: TGTGCCAGCAGTTTCCCCCCGGGGGGGAAGGGCACCGGGGAGCTGTTTTTT. It is translated as CASSFPPGGKGTGELFF.

This clonotype was detected many times. This chain uses TRBV24-1 with TRBJ2-1, with 7 bases fitting TRBD1. Germline V gene lookup returns CDR1 KGHDR and CDR2 SFDVKD. The CDR3 is 15 amino acids. With 2 bases clipped from V and 2 bases from J, the junction kept 2 bases outside the gene matches. The CDR3 coding sequence is TGTGCCACCAGTGATTCTACAGGGGCCTACAATGAGCAGTTCTTC. The encoded protein is CATSDSTGAYNEQFF.

J is TRBJ1-2 and V is TRBV7-9; D uncertain. Germline lookup yields CDR1 SEHNR and CDR2 FQNEAQ (reference sequence). V was shortened by 5 bases and J by 8 bases, with 12 bases between the two germline ends. This CDR3 has 12 residues. The CDR3 DNA sequence: TGTGCCAGCAGCCCGGGTCAGCGCGGCTACACCTTC. Its translation: CASSPGQRGYTF.

This clonotype was seen many times. The J gene is TRBJ2-1, the V gene TRBV28; 10 bases agree with TRBD2. The germline V gene encodes CDR1 MDHEN and CDR2 SYDVKM. Losses at the gene ends were 9 bases for V and 5 bases for J; bases not matched to a gene: 7. The CDR3 loop spans 14 amino acids. CDR3 in DNA: TGTGCCAGTGCAATAGCGGGAGGAGACAATGAGCAGTTCTTC. As protein: CASAIAGGDNEQFF.

CDR3 coding DNA: TGTGCCAGCAGTCTTCCGGGAGGGCAGGGGACCCAGTACTTC. Its protein is CASSLPGGQGTQYF. This chain connects TRBV28 to TRBJ2-5; the match to TRBD2 covers 8 bases. V gave up 5 bases and J gave up 7 bases; unmatched junction bases: 9. Germline V gene sequence: CDR1 MDHEN, CDR2 SYDVKM. The CDR3 consists of 14 residues.